Given below is one T cell receptor (beta chain) in context. This clonotype was seen only a few times. Its antigen remains undetermined. Base qualities were left out, and no much larger clone turns up one base away. This record comes from a study of early T cells in non-severe SARS-CoV-2 infection (dated by TCRdb to the early 2020s). Study-level background: Bulk RNA from unsorted whole blood was used for TCR sequencing, so alpha and beta chains could not be paired.

Set within a cohort of healthcare workers in London, UK, this nested case-control study involved weekly PCR testing of nasopharyngeal swabs along with blood sampling. Healthcare workers were recruited between 23 and 31 March 2020, during the week of the UK lockdown, and were followed weekly for up to roughly 15 weeks. The CDR1 and CDR2 encoded by the germline V gene are SGHAT and FQNNGV. From its cysteine to its phenylalanine, the CDR3 spans 16 amino acids. Only CDR3 DNA is held: 48 bases, read in frame from base 1. The germline V end is reduced by 5 bases and the J end by 7 bases; junction bases left unmatched: 10. What the authors observed across the whole study: VDJdb matching was skewed toward anti-spike CD8 responses and likely underestimated virus-specific expansions, missing private and CD4 specificities.

Libraries were made using 5' RACE. The data were produced on a NextSeq 500. Unique molecular identifiers were attached to individual cDNA molecules in the TCR library protocol so that sequencing error and PCR bias could be corrected. Sequencing covered both TCR alpha and beta chains, and within each sample the abundances of alpha and beta sequences were tightly co-correlated. In the paper's pipeline: V gene, J gene and CDR3 annotation of TCR sequences was performed with Decombinator V4. TCRs were defined as expanded if a significant change between any two time points was detected under a Poisson model with p below 0.0001. TCR abundances were normalised to the total number of TCRs sequenced per sample and were expressed as counts per million. MAIT TCRs were defined by TRAV1-2 paired with TRAJ12, TRAJ20 or TRAJ33, and iNKT TCRs by TRAV10 paired with TRAJ18. VDJdb, accessed 1 November 2021, was searched for CMV, EBV and SARS-CoV-2 annotated TCRs, excluding TCRs annotated for multiple antigens. TCRdb took the public reads, trimmed them with fastp at Q25, ran MiXCR for clone calling and kept in-frame beta chains. Entries that share a CDR3 protein sequence are merged under the most common genes and DNA. The V and J calls shown here were made by TCRdb, not taken from the authors' results. This sample holds around 40,000 distinct CDR3 sequences; roughly a tenth were observed only once. The ten most abundant clones make up roughly 9.7% of the sample.

Sequenced: whole blood. The source is an adult who was a healthcare worker with PCR-confirmed SARS-CoV-2 infection or an uninfected control (not recorded which). Rearrangement joined TRBV11-2 to TRBJ1-4, with TRBD1 matching 10 junction bases. The CDR3 protein sequence reads: CASSKIRTGGGEKLFF. The sequence in DNA is TGTGCCAGCAGCAAAATTCGGACAGGGGGGGGTGAAAAACTGTTTTTT.